Each of the 17 T cell receptor beta chains below was sequenced from the same sample in a study of blood T cell repertoires in COVID-19. Assay: immunoSEQ multiplex PCR; the TCRdb copy retains only in-frame clones and omits some. Of a few hundred thousand clones listed, about four fifths are singletons. The source material was peripheral blood. The receptors here all came from a woman between 40 and 50 years old who had recovered from COVID-19.

This clone occurred once. The chain uses TRBV18 and TRBJ1-5; D may be TRBD1 (5 bases). Germline CDR1 KGHSH, CDR2 LQKENI. V was cut by 3 bases and J by 7 bases, with 16 bases left in between. This CDR3 has 15 amino acids. CDR3 residues: CASSPMAGLDQPQHF. For the CDR3, the DNA is TGTGCCAGCTCACCCATGGCAGGGTTAGACCAGCCCCAGCATTTT.

J is TRBJ1-6 and V is TRBV30; D not resolved. CDR3 length: 14 amino acids. V lost 3 bases and J lost 2, with 8 bases in between. Germline V gene data show CDR1 as GTSNPN and CDR2 as SVGIG (reference sequence). CDR3 sequence reads: CAWSGGTYNSPLHF. The CDR3 nucleotides read TGTGCCTGGAGCGGAGGAACCTATAATTCACCCCTCCACTTT.

The V gene is TRBV6-5, the J gene TRBJ1-6, with 7 bases aligning to TRBD1. Germline CDR1 MNHEY, CDR2 SVGAGI. The CDR3 extends over 13 amino acids. V was clipped by 5 bases and J by 7 bases; unmatched bases: 2. In nucleotides, the CDR3 is TGTGCCAGCAGTCTCAGGGGGAATTCACCCCTCCACTTT. This encodes CASSLRGNSPLHF.

The CDR3 loop is CASSEKGFSTGELFF. The CDR3 bases are TGTGCCAGCAGTGAAAAGGGGTTCAGCACCGGGGAGCTGTTTTTT. The genes are TRBV2 and TRBJ2-2; perhaps TRBD1 as D (5 bases). V was clipped by 2 bases and J by 4 bases, with 11 bases between them. The CDR3 is made up of 15 amino acids. Germline values: CDR1 SNHLY, CDR2 FYNNEI. The whole variable domain, remainder taken from reference TRBV2 and TRBJ2-2, is EPEVTQTPSHQVTQMGQEVILRCVPISNHLYFYWYRQILGQKVEFLVSFYNNEISEKSEIFDDQFSVERPDGSNFTLKIRSTKLEDSAMYFCASSEKGFSTGELFFGEGSRLTVL.

The genes are TRBV7-9 and TRBJ2-3, with D possibly matching TRBD2 (6 bases). Germline values: CDR1 SEHNR, CDR2 FQNEAQ (reference sequence). The CDR3 runs to 15 residues. With 4 bases removed from V and 0 bases from J, the gap between germline ends came to 11 bases. CDR3 region: CASSSRRDSTDTQYF. The CDR3 DNA reads as TGTGCCAGCAGCTCAAGGCGGGACAGCACAGATACGCAGTATTTT.

The chain carries TRBV7-2 and TRBJ1-1; a possible D gene is TRBD1 (5 bases). The CDR3 totals 13 residues. Trimming shortened V by 6 bases and J by 1 base, and 9 bases separated the two germline ends. Germline lookup yields CDR1 SGHTA and CDR2 FQGNSA. The CDR3 loop reads CASSSDRNTEAFF. CDR3 nucleotide sequence: TGTGCCAGCAGTTCAGACAGGAACACTGAAGCTTTCTTT. Full variable domain (remainder filled in from reference TRBV7-2 and TRBJ1-1): GAGVSQSPSNKVTEKGKDVELRCDPISGHTALYWYRQSLGQGLEFLIYFQGNSAPDKSGLPSDRFSAERTGGSVSTLTIQRTQQEDSAVYLCASSSDRNTEAFFGQGTRLTVV.

This clone was observed a handful of times. The J gene is TRBJ1-5, the V gene TRBV5-1, with a tentative D call TRBD1 (5 bases). The CDR3 extends over 14 amino acids. V gave up 3 bases and J gave up 1 base, with 8 bases separating them. Germline CDR1 and CDR2: SGHRS and YFSETQ. CDR3 DNA sequence: TGCGCCAGCAGCTCAGGGTTGAGCAATCAGCCCCAGCATTTT. This translates into CASSSGLSNQPQHF.

The CDR3 spells CASSLERASTEAFF. The CDR3 nucleotides read TGTGCCAGCAGCTTAGAGAGAGCGAGTACTGAAGCTTTCTTT. The rearrangement uses TRBV7-8 and TRBJ1-1, with no clear D. This CDR3 spans 14 amino acids. CDR1 is SGHVS, CDR2 FQNEAQ, per germline. V gave up 1 base and J gave up 5 bases, with 11 bases separating them.

The chain carries TRBV6-6 and TRBJ2-5; 12 positions agree with TRBD2. V shed 6 bases, J shed 5 bases, and the junction held 7 bases outside the gene matches. Looked up from germline, CDR1 is MNHNY and CDR2 is SVGAGI (reference sequence). The CDR3 length is 15 residues. Here the CDR3 reads CASSPGLAGRETQYF. Written as DNA, the CDR3 is TGTGCCAGCAGCCCCGGACTAGCGGGGCGGGAGACCCAGTACTTC.

CDR3 protein: CATSRGEGVGLDTQYF. In nucleotides, the CDR3 is TGTGCCACCAGCAGAGGGGAAGGGGTAGGGTTGGATACGCAGTATTTT. The V gene is TRBV15, the J gene TRBJ2-3; maybe TRBD1 (5 bases). CDR1 and CDR2 (germline): LNHNV, YYDKDF (reference sequence). The CDR3 spans 16 residues. V was trimmed by 1 base and J by 6 bases, leaving 17 bases between them. Looking up the rest from reference TRBV15 and TRBJ2-3 gives the full variable domain: DAMVIQNPRYQVTQFGKPVTLSCSQTLNHNVMYWYQQKSSQAPKLLFHYYDKDFNNEADTPDNFQSRRPNTSFCFLDIRSPGLGDTAMYLCATSRGEGVGLDTQYFGPGTRLTVL.

This clone was seen only once. The chain couples TRBV11-3 to TRBJ1-6; D remains ambiguous. Germline V gives CDR1 SGHNT, CDR2 YENEEA. The length of the CDR3 is 17 residues. V was shortened by 0 bases and J by 0 bases, with 9 bases between the two germline ends. The CDR3 reads CASSLESGSSYNSPLHF. DNA for the CDR3: TGTGCCAGCAGCTTAGAATCGGGGAGCTCCTATAATTCACCCCTCCACTTT.

This chain links TRBV7-3 with TRBJ2-7; 10 bases align to TRBD1. Germline lookup yields CDR1 SGHTA and CDR2 FQGTGA. The junction had 13 bases not matched to a gene; V was cut back by 2 bases and J by 6 bases. This CDR3 is 17 amino acids long. DNA for the CDR3: TGTGCCAGCAGCTTATCATATCCGGGACAGGGGTATCCCGAGCAGTACTTC. Translating it yields CASSLSYPGQGYPEQYF.

The chain couples TRBV5-1 to TRBJ2-3; D is ambiguous. V shed 4 bases and J shed 4 bases, with 13 bases lying between them. Germline V gives CDR1 SGHRS, CDR2 YFSETQ. The CDR3 is made up of 14 amino acids. CDR3 in amino acids: CASSPFSTSDTQYF. CDR3 bases: TGCGCCAGCAGCCCATTTAGTACTTCAGATACGCAGTATTTT.

This sequence joins TRBV7-3 and TRBJ2-1; no firm D call. Trimming removed 5 bases at V and 7 bases at J, with 9 bases between. This CDR3 has 12 residues. Germline V lookup: CDR1 SGHTA, CDR2 FQGTGA. The CDR3 DNA follows: TGTGCCAGCAGCGAAACCGGGAATGAGCAGTTCTTC. It specifies CASSETGNEQFF.

The rearrangement joins TRBV6-5 to TRBJ2-7, with D hard to call. V dropped 1 base and J dropped 4 bases, with 11 bases sitting between them. The CDR3 length is 14 residues. Germline CDR1 is MNHEY and CDR2 is SVGAGI. Written as DNA, the CDR3 is TGTGCCAGCAGTTACTTAGATTCCCTTTACGAGCAGTACTTC. Encoded protein: CASSYLDSLYEQYF.

The genes are TRBV12-3 or TRBV12-4 and TRBJ2-5, with D possibly being TRBD1 (5 bases). With 6 bases removed from V and 1 base from J, the gap between germline ends came to 9 bases. CDR3 size: 13 residues. The DNA for the CDR3 is TGTGCCAGCAGCAAAGACAGCCAAGAGACCCAGTACTTC. It translates to CASSKDSQETQYF.

The table lists this clone with a few counts. The chain has TRBV5-1 and TRBJ1-6; 8 bases map to TRBD1. Germline loops: CDR1 SGHRS, CDR2 YFSETQ. The junction had 3 bases not matched to a gene; V was cut back by 2 bases and J by 5 bases. This CDR3 is 15 amino acids long. The CDR3: CASSFGQGDNSPLHF. For the CDR3, the DNA is TGCGCCAGCAGCTTCGGACAGGGTGATAATTCACCCCTCCACTTT.